A selection of T cell receptor beta chains follows, all from one sample in a study of T-cell reconstitution after alpha-beta-depleted transplantation in children. From the PCR reads, TCRdb called clonotypes with MiXCR, one entry per CDR3 protein. The table shows approximately 240,000 distinct CDR3 sequences, with 9.7% occurring only once. The specimen comprised PBMCs from the stem cell graft donor, sampled from the stem cell graft. The source of these receptors is a human donor who donated a stem cell graft to a child with SCID. Each CDR3 is given with its conserved first and last residue. The D gene is left open where the match is weak. Clone size appears in some rows only: once, few, many, or a class for an expanded clone.

many,-,TRBV5-1,TRBJ2-7,TGCGCCAGCAGCTTGGAGGCAGCCTACGAGCAGTACTTC,CASSLEAAYEQYF
many,TRBD2,TRBV5-5,TRBJ2-1,TGTGCCAGCAGCTTGGTTACGGGGGGGCCCAATGAGCAGTTCTTC,CASSLVTGGPNEQFF
many,-,TRBV12-3/TRBV12-4,TRBJ1-2,TGTGCCAGCAGTCCCAACCCTCCTACAGGGTTTTCCTATGGCTACACCTTC,CASSPNPPTGFSYGYTF
many,-,TRBV6-5,TRBJ1-2,TGTGCCAGCAGTTACTCGGGAACCGATGGCTACACCTTC,CASSYSGTDGYTF
many,-,TRBV5-1,TRBJ1-2,TGCGCCAGCAGCTTGGCCAGGGACTATGGCTACACCTTC,CASSLARDYGYTF
few,TRBD1,TRBV20-1,TRBJ1-6,TGCAGTGCTAGAGTCCAGGGGGCCCGCTCACCCCTCCACTTT,CSARVQGARSPLHF
many,-,TRBV6-5,TRBJ1-1,TGTGCCAGCAGTTACGAGGCAGGGAGAGGGAACACTGAAGCTTTCTTT,CASSYEAGRGNTEAFF
-,TRBD1,TRBV5-6,TRBJ2-5,TGTGCCAGCAGTACTGGGACAGGGCGGCAGGAGACCCAGTACTTC,CASSTGTGRQETQYF
many,TRBD2,TRBV7-2,TRBJ2-5,TGTGCCAGCAGTCTATGGGGGGGGAATATTGAGACCCAGTACTTC,CASSLWGGNIETQYF
many,-,TRBV27,TRBJ1-3,TGTGCCAGCAGTTCGGGGTCACTCTCTGGAAACACCATATATTTT,CASSSGSLSGNTIYF
many,-,TRBV7-3,TRBJ1-3,TGTGCCAGCAGCTCGCAATCGGGAAACACCATATATTTT,CASSSQSGNTIYF
many,-,TRBV20-1,TRBJ2-7,TGCAGTGCCCTGGGGACTTTTACGTACGAGCAGTACTTC,CSALGTFTYEQYF
-,TRBD1,TRBV9,TRBJ1-6,TGTGCCAGCAGCGTAAGGGGGGACAGGGCAAATTCACCCCTCCACTTT,CASSVRGDRANSPLHF
many,-,TRBV20-1,TRBJ2-1,TGCAGTGCTAGAGACCTCTGGAGGGAGGATGAGCAGTTCTTC,CSARDLWREDEQFF
many,-,TRBV7-2,TRBJ1-2,TGTGCCAGCAGCTTTGACAAAATCTATGGCTACACCTTC,CASSFDKIYGYTF
many,TRBD1,TRBV12-3/TRBV12-4,TRBJ2-2,TGTGCCAGCAGAAAGGGGGCAGGCACCGGGGAGCTGTTTTTT,CASRKGAGTGELFF
many,-,TRBV6-2/TRBV6-3,TRBJ2-1,TGTGCCAGCTCCTATGCGGGGCCGTCGGGTGAGCAGTTCTTC,CASSYAGPSGEQFF
many,-,TRBV5-1,TRBJ1-2,TGCGCCAGCAGCTTGGGGCCTATGAATGGCTACACCTTC,CASSLGPMNGYTF
once,-,TRBV12-1,TRBJ1-5,TGTGCCAGCAGCTTTGGGGGGGGGGGCCAAGAGCCCCAGCATTTT,CASSFGGGGQEPQHF
many,-,TRBV20-1,TRBJ2-3,TGCAGTGCTAGGGCGGGGGCCTCCACAGATACGCAGTATTTT,CSARAGASTDTQYF
many,-,TRBV20-1,TRBJ2-2,TGCAGTGCTAGTGCGAAAGGGGAGCTGTTTTTT,CSASAKGELFF
many,-,TRBV20-1,TRBJ1-1,TGCAGTGCTAGAGATCGGACGGGGAGGGATGAAGCTTTCTTT,CSARDRTGRDEAFF
many,-,TRBV20-1,TRBJ1-4,TGCAGTGCTAGAGATCCCCAGGGTTTTAATGAAAAACTGTTTTTT,CSARDPQGFNEKLFF
many,TRBD1,TRBV5-1,TRBJ2-7,TGCGCCAGCAGCTCGGGGGCGGGACAGGATTCCTACGAGCAGTACTTC,CASSSGAGQDSYEQYF
many,TRBD1,TRBV19,TRBJ2-1,TGTGCCAGTAGTACCTCCGGGACAGGGGCCTACAATGAGCAGTTCTTC,CASSTSGTGAYNEQFF
few,-,TRBV11-2,TRBJ1-2,TGTGCCAGCAGCCTCAACCCTAGTGACAGGCCGGGTAACTATGGCTACACCTTC,CASSLNPSDRPGNYGYTF
many,-,TRBV10-3,TRBJ2-3,TGTGCCATCAGTGAGTCGAGGGGGGCTGGGGAAGATACGCAGTATTTT,CAISESRGAGEDTQYF
many,-,TRBV4-3,TRBJ1-6,TGCGCCAGCTCGAAGTCAGGCGCCCCTAATTCACCCCTCCACTTT,CASSKSGAPNSPLHF